The rows below give T cell receptor beta chains drawn from one sample of a study of PD-1 blockade in classical Hodgkin lymphoma. Repertoires were generated with immunoSEQ multiplex PCR, while TCRdb's copy carries only in-frame clones and drops some. The sample lists about 24,000 clones; 81% were seen once. The material sequenced was peripheral blood mononuclear cells (PBMCs), taken before the fourth cycle of nivolumab. The receptors derive from a human donor with classical Hodgkin lymphoma. The CDR3 runs from the conserved cysteine through the conserved F or W. The order of the fields is V gene, clone size, J gene, D gene, CDR3 protein, CDR3 DNA. A D gene is named only where the DNA matches it firmly. Clone size is not always given. Where it is, it says once, few, many or a class for expanded clones.

>TRBV28|-|TRBJ1-6|TRBD1
CASSPGQPNSPLHF
TGTGCCAGCAGTCCGGGACAGCCGAATTCACCCCTCCACTTT
>TRBV19|-|TRBJ1-2|TRBD1
CASSTPDRAYGYTF
TGTGCCAGTAGTACCCCGGACAGGGCCTATGGCTACACCTTC
>TRBV19|-|TRBJ1-5|TRBD1
CASSRRDSGSNQPQHF
TGTGCCAGTAGTCGGCGGGACAGCGGCAGCAATCAGCCCCAGCATTTT
>TRBV19|-|TRBJ2-5|-
CASSADPGGETQYF
TGTGCCAGTAGTGCCGACCCCGGCGGGGAGACCCAGTACTTC
>TRBV2|-|TRBJ2-2|-
CASTWRVGAGELFF
TGTGCCAGCACCTGGCGGGTTGGGGCCGGGGAGCTGTTTTTT
>TRBV28|once|TRBJ2-1|TRBD1
CASSHIQGDYNEQFF
TGTGCCAGCAGCCACATACAGGGGGACTACAATGAGCAGTTCTTC
>TRBV6-5|-|TRBJ2-7|TRBD2
CASSYAAGLAFDEQYF
TGTGCCAGCAGTTACGCCGCGGGACTAGCTTTCGACGAGCAGTACTTC
>TRBV10-1|-|TRBJ2-1|-
CASSGTVQGHNEQFF
TGCGCCAGCAGTGGGACAGTTCAAGGCCACAATGAGCAGTTCTTC
>TRBV19|-|TRBJ2-3|TRBD2
CASSPPQRGGGDTQYF
TGTGCCAGTAGTCCCCCCCAGCGGGGGGGCGGAGATACGCAGTATTTT
>TRBV7-7|once|TRBJ2-2|-
CASSLDDRMTNTGELFF
TGTGCTAGCAGCTTAGACGACAGAATGACGAACACCGGGGAGCTGTTTTTT
>TRBV7-2|few|TRBJ1-2|-
CASSLADPGTYTF
TGTGCCAGCAGCTTAGCGGATCCAGGGACCTACACCTTC
>TRBV7-9|-|TRBJ1-4|-
CASSPVATNEKLFF
TGTGCCAGCAGCCCGGTCGCAACTAATGAAAAACTGTTTTTT
>TRBV9|-|TRBJ1-1|-
CASSVTGNTEAFF
TGTGCCAGCAGCGTCACAGGGAACACTGAAGCTTTCTTT
>TRBV27|-|TRBJ1-4|-
CASSLFGDTNEKLFF
TGTGCCAGCAGTTTATTCGGGGACACGAATGAAAAACTGTTTTTT
>TRBV14|-|TRBJ1-2|-
CASSQGTAHYYGYTF
TGTGCCAGCAGCCAAGGTACGGCGCACTACTATGGCTACACCTTC
>TRBV5-4|-|TRBJ2-1|TRBD2
CASSLEAGGPGNEQFF
TGTGCCAGCAGCTTGGAGGCGGGAGGGCCCGGCAATGAGCAGTTCTTC
>TRBV5-1|-|TRBJ2-3|-
CASKDLLLTDTQYF
TGCGCCAGCAAAGACCTTCTCCTCACAGATACGCAGTATTTT
>TRBV19|-|TRBJ1-5|-
CASTSDRFNQPQHF
TGTGCCAGTACCTCGGACAGATTCAATCAGCCCCAGCATTTT
>TRBV10-2|once|TRBJ1-4|-
CARSSGRGDTATNEKLFF
TGCGCCAGATCCTCGGGGAGGGGGGATACCGCAACTAATGAAAAACTGTTTTTT
>TRBV7-2|-|TRBJ2-5|TRBD1
CASSPPGTGQETQYF
TGTGCCAGCAGCCCCCCCGGGACAGGGCAAGAGACCCAGTACTTC
>TRBV7-8|few|TRBJ1-5|TRBD1
CASSLDRGEQPQHF
TGTGCCAGCAGCTTGGACAGGGGGGAGCAGCCCCAGCATTTT
>TRBV19|-|TRBJ2-7|-
CASSAPGVRAYEQYF
TGTGCCAGTAGTGCCCCAGGGGTAAGGGCCTACGAGCAGTACTTC
>TRBV6-1|-|TRBJ2-3|-
CASMERAGTTDTQYF
TGTGCCAGCATGGAGCGGGCGGGGACCACAGATACGCAGTATTTT
>TRBV19|-|TRBJ1-2|-
CASQFGRGLFGYTF
TGTGCCAGCCAGTTCGGGCGGGGACTGTTTGGCTACACCTTC
>TRBV13|-|TRBJ1-6|TRBD1
CASSRGQGANSPLHF
TGTGCCAGCAGTCGAGGACAGGGAGCAAATTCACCCCTCCACTTT